These 9 T cell receptor beta chains originate from one sample sequenced in a study of T cell changes during pregnancy in multiple sclerosis. Some clones are missing from TCRdb's copy, which holds only in-frame ones; the method was immunoSEQ multiplex PCR. This sample carries about 39,000 clones, 91% of them seen once, and the ten largest clones take under 2%. The sequenced sample was CD4+ T cells from peripheral blood mononuclear cells, obtained after pregnancy. Every receptor here comes from a female donor in good health, enrolled as a control in a pregnancy study.

This sequence joins TRBV5-1 and TRBJ2-2, with 10 bases identical to TRBD1. CDR1 and CDR2 from the germline V gene are SGHRS and YFSETQ. V dropped 1 base and J dropped 5; count of bases not matched to a gene: 8. The CDR3 is 17 amino acids. The CDR3 DNA is TGCGCCAGCAGCTTGATATCCGGGACAGGGGTGACCGGGGAGCTGTTTTTT. Protein product: CASSLISGTGVTGELFF.

The chain has TRBV5-4 and TRBJ2-1; D possibly corresponds to TRBD1 (6 bases). V shed 0 bases and J shed 0 bases, with 10 bases lying between them. Looked up from germline, CDR1 is SGHNT and CDR2 is YYREEE (reference sequence). The length of the CDR3 is 16 residues. CDR3 sequence (DNA): TGTGCCAGCAGCTTGGGGGGGCAGAGCTCCTACAATGAGCAGTTCTTC. This codes for CASSLGGQSSYNEQFF.

This chain uses TRBV7-9 with TRBJ2-1, with 8 bases matching TRBD1. The V and J ends lost 5 bases and 9 bases, in that order; junction bases with no gene match: 9. The length of the CDR3 is 14 residues. Per germline, CDR1 SEHNR and CDR2 FQNEAQ (reference sequence). The CDR3 protein is CASSPYATGGEQFF. Here the CDR3 DNA reads TGTGCCAGCAGCCCGTACGCCACAGGGGGTGAGCAGTTCTTC.

The chain links TRBV7-9 to TRBJ2-4; TRBD1 might be the D (6 bases). In germline, CDR1 is SEHNR, CDR2 FQNEAQ (reference sequence). There are 19 residues in the CDR3. Trimming took off 7 bases at V and 7 bases at J, with 32 bases between the two ends. In DNA, the CDR3 is TGTGCCAGCACCCCCAGGGGCTCGTCGGGGTCCTGGAACGGGAACATTCAGTACTTC. It translates to CASTPRGSSGSWNGNIQYF.

The chain carries TRBV6-5 and TRBJ2-2, with 9 bases lining up with TRBD2. V was pared by 6 bases and J by 5 bases, with 7 bases of the junction left unmatched. CDR3 length equals 15 residues. The germline V gene encodes CDR1 MNHEY and CDR2 SVGAGI. The CDR3 nucleotides are TGTGCCAGCAGGTTAGCGGGAGCTATGACCGGGGAGCTGTTTTTT. Its protein is CASRLAGAMTGELFF.

The J gene is TRBJ2-2, the V gene TRBV7-2, with TRBD2 identical over 12 bases. Germline V gives CDR1 SGHTA, CDR2 FQGNSA. This CDR3 contains 16 residues. The V gene end was trimmed by 4 bases and the J gene end by 6 bases; junction bases not matched to a gene: 6. CDR3 region: CASSSLAGGGAGELFF. CDR3 nucleotide sequence: TGTGCCAGCAGCTCCCTAGCGGGAGGGGGGGCCGGGGAGCTGTTTTTT.

The J gene is TRBJ2-2, the V gene TRBV7-3; D gene uncertain. The CDR3 is 13 residues long. V was cut by 8 bases and J by 1 base, with 8 bases left in between. Per germline, CDR1 SGHTA and CDR2 FQGTGA. The CDR3: CASLDWNTGELFF. The CDR3 bases are TGTGCCAGCCTCGACTGGAACACCGGGGAGCTGTTTTTT.

The DNA of the CDR3 is TGTGCCAGCAGCTTAGCTCCACTTGAGCAGTTCTTC. Its protein is CASSLAPLEQFF. This chain links TRBV7-9 with TRBJ2-1; D call uncertain. CDR1 and CDR2 (germline): SEHNR, FQNEAQ (reference sequence). Between the trimmed V and J ends, which lost 0 bases and 9 bases, there was a span of 6 bases. This CDR3 contains 12 residues.

CDR3 nucleotides: TGTGCCAGTAGTATAAGCGGGGGCCCTACCTTTAATCAGCCCCAGCATTTT. This encodes CASSISGGPTFNQPQHF. The chain joins TRBV19 to TRBJ1-5; D possibly corresponds to TRBD1 (6 bases). Between the trimmed V and J ends, which lost 2 bases and 4 bases, there was a span of 18 bases. This CDR3 is built from 17 residues. Germline V gene sequence: CDR1 LNHDA, CDR2 SQIVND (reference sequence).